One sample yielded the 31 T cell receptor beta chains listed below, sequenced in a study of CD8 T cells in Susac syndrome. Reverse transcription of about 0.5 to 1 ug RNA was carried out with random hexamers. Via MiXCR, TCRdb re-called the immunoSEQ multiplex PCR reads, giving one row per CDR3 protein. There are more than 120,000 distinct CDR3 sequences in the sample; around 94% occur only once, and over 0.07% lies in the top ten. Sequenced material: CD4+ T cells from PBMCs. The source is a human donor in good health.

J is TRBJ2-7 and V is TRBV10-3; 7 bases match TRBD1. Germline-derived CDR1 and CDR2 are ENHRY and SYGVKD. The CDR3 runs to 16 residues. The V and J ends lost 2 bases and 2 bases, in that order; junction bases with no gene match: 9. CDR3 protein: CAISEPLQGVPYEQYF. CDR3 bases: TGTGCCATCAGTGAGCCTTTGCAGGGGGTCCCCTACGAGCAGTACTTC.

V gene TRBV19 combines with J gene TRBJ1-5; D uncertain. Deletions cut 11 bases from V and 2 bases from J, with 13 bases between. There are 13 residues in the CDR3. CDR1 LNHDA and CDR2 SQIVND come from the germline V gene (reference sequence). The chain's CDR3 is CASELGGNQPQHF. CDR3 sequence (DNA): TGTGCCTCCGAGCTAGGCGGCAATCAGCCCCAGCATTTT.

The chain couples TRBV20-1 to TRBJ2-3; TRBD1 matches at 10 bases. The germline V gene has CDR1 DFQATT and CDR2 SNEGSKA (reference sequence). This CDR3 spans 13 amino acids. The chain's CDR3 is CSLPGQGQDTQYF. In nucleotides, the CDR3 is TGCAGCCTACCGGGACAGGGGCAAGATACGCAGTATTTT.

The chain couples TRBV28 to TRBJ1-5; 7 bases fit TRBD1. The V gene's germline CDR1 is MDHEN and CDR2 SYDVKM. With V trimmed by 1 base and J by 7 bases, 10 bases remained unmatched. The length of the CDR3 is 16 residues. DNA of the CDR3: TGTGCCAGCAGTTTATCAATTGACAGGGCGGAGCAGCCCCAGCATTTT. Translated: CASSLSIDRAEQPQHF. Variable domain in full (rest from reference TRBV28 and TRBJ1-5): DVKVTQSSRYLVKRTGEKVFLECVQDMDHENMFWYRQDPGLGLRLIYFSYDVKMKEKGDIPEGYSVSREKKERFSLILESASTNQTSMYLCASSLSIDRAEQPQHFGDGTRLSIL.

The chain has TRBV18 and TRBJ1-1; no clear D gene. V dropped 5 bases and J dropped 1 base, with 8 bases sitting between them. Germline loops: CDR1 KGHSH, CDR2 LQKENI. This CDR3 region has 13 residues. In DNA form, the CDR3 reads TGTGCCAGCTCATCAAAGTCGAACACTGAAGCTTTCTTT. Translating gives CASSSKSNTEAFF.

This chain uses TRBV30 with TRBJ2-1; possible D gene TRBD1, 6 bases. Looked up from germline, CDR1 is GTSNPN and CDR2 is SVGIG (reference sequence). V lost 0 bases and J lost 10, with 28 bases in between. The CDR3 length is 18 residues. The DNA for the CDR3 is TGTGCCTGGAGTGTACTTTTGGCGGGCAGGGGCCCCTCTAAGGAGCAGTTCTTC. Translated, it gives CAWSVLLAGRGPSKEQFF.

The genes are TRBV5-4 and TRBJ2-7; TRBD2 matches 12 bases. Germline loops: CDR1 SGHNT, CDR2 YYREEE (reference sequence). The V segment lost 4 bases and the J segment 7 bases; nucleotides outside the gene matches: 12. The CDR3 consists of 16 residues. DNA for the CDR3: TGTGCCAGCAGCCCGAGGGGTGGACTAGCGGGGTTAGAGCAGTACTTC. Its translation: CASSPRGGLAGLEQYF.

The V gene is TRBV2, the J gene TRBJ1-2; 10 bases match TRBD1. The germline gives CDR1 SNHLY, CDR2 FYNNEI. This CDR3 spans 17 amino acids. V lost 4 bases, J lost 4 bases, and 12 bases stayed unmatched. This CDR3 reads CASSGPGTGERSYGYTF. As DNA, the CDR3 is TGTGCCAGCAGTGGTCCTGGGACAGGGGAAAGGAGCTATGGCTACACCTTC.

The chain links TRBV6-6 to TRBJ2-7; D perhaps matches TRBD2 (7 bases). This CDR3 is 12 amino acids long. Trimming pared 9 bases from V and 7 bases from J, leaving 16 bases between. Germline CDR1 MNHNY, CDR2 SVGAGI (reference sequence). The CDR3 sequence: CASGGARGEQYF. In nucleotides, the CDR3 is TGTGCCAGTGGGGGGGCTCGCGGTGAGCAGTACTTC.

The rearrangement uses TRBV30 and TRBJ2-7; D is undetermined. Trimming cost V 5 bases and J 3 bases, with 8 bases left between them. Germline CDR1 reads GTSNPN; CDR2 reads SVGIG (reference sequence). CDR3 size: 11 residues. CDR3 coding DNA: TGTGCCTGGCGGATAAACTACGAGCAGTACTTC. It translates to CAWRINYEQYF.

V and J are TRBV28 and TRBJ1-4; possibly TRBD1 for D (5 bases). The CDR3 has 12 residues. The germline V and J ends were trimmed by 5 bases and 6 bases, with 7 bases remaining between them. CDR1 and CDR2 (germline): MDHEN, SYDVKM. DNA for the CDR3: TGTGCCAGCAGTAAACAGGATGAAAAACTGTTTTTT. This encodes CASSKQDEKLFF.

The chain is built from TRBV28 and TRBJ2-7, with a tentative D call TRBD1 (6 bases). V was trimmed by 4 bases and J by 6 bases, leaving 19 bases between them. Germline loops: CDR1 MDHEN, CDR2 SYDVKM. This CDR3 has 15 amino acids. CDR3 sequence: CASSYGNRVIIEQYF. CDR3 DNA sequence: TGTGCCAGCAGTTACGGTAACAGGGTAATTATCGAGCAGTACTTC.

The chain uses TRBV14 and TRBJ1-1; 7 bases agree with TRBD1. Germline V CDR1 and CDR2: SGHDN, FVKESK. This CDR3 has 14 residues. J gave up 3 bases and V 3 bases, and 4 bases lay outside the gene matches. The CDR3 here is CASSQPGQHTEAFF. The CDR3 bases are TGTGCCAGCAGCCAGCCGGGACAGCACACTGAAGCTTTCTTT.

The chain employs TRBV6-2 or TRBV6-3 and TRBJ1-2, with D tentatively TRBD1 (6 bases). The CDR3 covers 12 residues. The germline V gene has CDR1 MNHEY and CDR2 SVGEGT. Trimming stripped 2 bases from V and 7 bases from J, with 8 bases between. CDR3 residues: CASSYRGAGYTF. The CDR3 DNA is TGTGCCAGCAGTTACAGGGGGGCTGGCTACACCTTC.

The gene calls are TRBV6-4 and TRBJ2-3; D might be TRBD1 or TRBD2, each matching 5 bases. The V gene lost 10 bases and the J gene lost 6 bases, with 17 bases spanning the gap. The CDR3 contains 13 residues. The germline V gene has CDR1 MRHNA and CDR2 SNTAGT. The CDR3 reads CATRDGIHDTQYF. CDR3 nucleotide sequence: TGTGCCACCCGGGACGGGATCCATGATACGCAGTATTTT.

The V gene is TRBV7-9, the J gene TRBJ2-4; the D gene is possibly TRBD2 (6 bases). The CDR3 is 14 amino acids. V gave up 6 bases and J gave up 0 bases, with 9 bases separating them. Germline-derived CDR1 and CDR2 are SEHNR and FQNEAQ (reference sequence). The CDR3 DNA reads TGTGCCAGCAGTAGGGGACTAGCCAAAAACATTCAGTACTTC. Protein sequence: CASSRGLAKNIQYF.

The chain is built from TRBV2 and TRBJ1-4; 8 positions match TRBD1. The germline V gene has CDR1 SNHLY and CDR2 FYNNEI. The length of the CDR3 is 15 residues. V was pared by 6 bases and J by 10 bases, with 13 bases of the junction left unmatched. The CDR3 DNA reads TGTGCCAGCAGGCGACGGAGGGGACAGGAGGGAAAACTGTTTTTT. Its translation: CASRRRRGQEGKLFF.

The chain employs TRBV30 and TRBJ1-5; 8 bases fit TRBD1. CDR1 is GTSNPN and CDR2 is SVGIG in the germline V gene (reference sequence). After removal of 4 bases from V and 3 bases from J, the junction contained 2 bases not matched to a gene. The CDR3 covers 13 residues. The CDR3 coding sequence is TGTGCCTGGACCAGGGGGCTCAATCAGCCCCAGCATTTT. As protein: CAWTRGLNQPQHF.

The CDR3 loop is CASSLTGSLDQPQHF. The DNA for the CDR3 is TGTGCCAGCAGCTTGACAGGGTCTTTAGATCAGCCCCAGCATTTT. The chain combines TRBV7-9 with TRBJ1-5, with TRBD1 matching over 7 bases. Trimming took 3 bases from V and 5 from J; bases not matched to a gene: 7. Germline lookup yields CDR1 SEHNR and CDR2 FQNEAQ (reference sequence). This CDR3 has 15 residues.

The V gene is TRBV30, the J gene TRBJ2-7; 8 nucleotides match TRBD1. With 7 bases clipped from V and 6 bases from J, the junction kept 11 bases outside the gene matches. Germline V CDR1 and CDR2: GTSNPN, SVGIG (reference sequence). The length of the CDR3 is 13 residues. In DNA, the CDR3 is TGTGCCTTCGACAGGGGATATAACCTCGAGCAGTACTTC. Its translation: CAFDRGYNLEQYF.

The chain recombines TRBV7-7 with TRBJ2-2; the match to TRBD2 covers 7 bases. The CDR3 is 14 residues long. Trimming took 8 bases from V and 2 from J; bases not matched to a gene: 5. Germline V lookup: CDR1 SSHAT, CDR2 FNYEAQ (reference sequence). The CDR3 nucleotides are TGTGCCAGCCGCGAGCGGGGTAACACCGGGGAGCTGTTTTTT. As protein: CASRERGNTGELFF.

V usage is TRBV6-1 and J usage is TRBJ1-5, with D possibly TRBD1 on 5 matching bases. V was shortened by 6 bases and J by 1 base, with 10 bases between the two germline ends. This CDR3 spans 14 amino acids. Per germline, CDR1 MNHNS and CDR2 SASEGT. In DNA form, the CDR3 reads TGTGCCAGCAGGTTCCGGGACAGCAATCAGCCCCAGCATTTT. This encodes CASRFRDSNQPQHF.

The V gene is TRBV27, the J gene TRBJ1-3; unclear D gene. This CDR3 comprises 14 residues. Germline V lookup: CDR1 MNHEY, CDR2 SMNVEV (reference sequence). Trimming took 3 bases from V and 4 from J, leaving 10 bases between them. The CDR3 sequence is CASSFLPLGNTIYF. In DNA, the CDR3 is TGTGCCAGCAGTTTTTTACCCCTCGGAAACACCATATATTTT.

The rearrangement joins TRBV15 to TRBJ2-5; D is tentatively TRBD1 or TRBD2 (6 bases each). This CDR3 is built from 15 residues. The V end was cut by 0 bases, the J end by 4 bases, with 12 bases between. Germline values: CDR1 LNHNV, CDR2 YYDKDF (reference sequence). The CDR3 DNA sequence: TGTGCCACCAGCAGAGATCGGCCGGGGGCAGAGACCCAGTACTTC. Protein sequence: CATSRDRPGAETQYF.

This clonotype was detected a few times. This chain uses TRBV18 with TRBJ2-7; no clear D. The length of the CDR3 is 13 residues. In germline, CDR1 is KGHSH, CDR2 LQKENI. Deletions cut 3 bases from V and 5 bases from J, with 11 bases between. The CDR3 reads CASSPSALDEQYF. In DNA, the CDR3 is TGTGCCAGCTCACCCTCGGCACTTGACGAGCAGTACTTC. Full variable domain (outside the CDR3, taken from reference TRBV18 and TRBJ2-7): NAGVMQNPRHLVRRRGQEARLRCSPMKGHSHVYWYRQLPEEGLKFMVYLQKENIIDESGMPKERFSAEFPKEGPSILRIQQVVRGDSAAYFCASSPSALDEQYFGPGTRLTVT.

The chain is built from TRBV5-1 and TRBJ1-2; the D gene is possibly TRBD1 (5 bases). Trimming left V 2 bases short and J 0 bases short, with 11 bases between. In germline, CDR1 is SGHRS, CDR2 YFSETQ. The CDR3 contains 15 residues. The CDR3 is CASSLAGSANYGYTF. CDR3 nucleotides: TGCGCCAGCAGCTTAGCAGGGTCGGCTAACTATGGCTACACCTTC. The full variable domain, completed using reference TRBV5-1 and TRBJ1-2, is KAGVTQTPRYLIKTRGQQVTLSCSPISGHRSVSWYQQTPGQGLQFLFEYFSETQRNKGNFPGRFSGRQFSNSRSEMNVSTLELGDSALYLCASSLAGSANYGYTFGSGTRLTVV.

This clonotype was seen only a few times. This chain uses TRBV29-1 with TRBJ2-7; D uncertain. Germline-derived CDR1 and CDR2 are SQVTM and ANQGSEA. V dropped 4 bases and J dropped 3 bases, with 7 bases sitting between them. The CDR3 totals 11 residues. This chain's CDR3 is CSVGVNYEQYF. The CDR3, as DNA: TGCAGCGTTGGAGTAAACTACGAGCAGTACTTC.

The chain joins TRBV3-1 to TRBJ1-3; D is unclear. The CDR3 has 16 residues. Germline-derived CDR1 and CDR2 are LGHDT and YNNKEL (reference sequence). V lost 1 base to trimming and J lost 0 bases, with 10 bases between them. CDR3 nucleotides: TGTGCCAGCAGCCAAGTCCCAGGATTCTCTGGAAACACCATATATTTT. Encoded protein: CASSQVPGFSGNTIYF.

CDR3 coding DNA: TGTGCCAGCAGTGAACGCATTCAGCCCCAGCATTTT. It encodes CASSERIQPQHF. The genes are TRBV25-1 and TRBJ1-5; D is undetermined. V gave up 2 bases and J gave up 6 bases, with 5 bases separating them. CDR3 length: 12 amino acids. CDR1 is MGHDK, CDR2 SYGVNS, per germline.

The chain employs TRBV5-1 and TRBJ2-2; D might be TRBD2 (7 bases). The V and J ends lost 10 bases and 2 bases respectively, with 18 bases between them. This CDR3 comprises 15 residues. Per the germline V gene, CDR1 is SGHRS and CDR2 is YFSETQ. The DNA for the CDR3 is TGCGCCTCCAAGGGCGGGGGCGTAAACACCGGGGAGCTGTTTTTT. Encoded protein: CASKGGGVNTGELFF.

The V gene is TRBV9, the J gene TRBJ2-2; D possibly corresponds to TRBD1 (5 bases). The CDR3 has 15 amino acids. V was trimmed by 4 bases and J by 4 bases, leaving 14 bases between them. CDR1 and CDR2 from the germline V gene are SGDLS and YYNGEE. This CDR3 is CASSPSGLGTGELFF. The CDR3 coding sequence is TGTGCCAGCAGCCCTTCAGGGCTTGGCACCGGGGAGCTGTTTTTT.